This entry lists 16 T cell receptor beta chains sequenced from one sample in a study of cytomegalovirus exposure and HLA in healthy donors. In the PCR, 60 Vbeta and 13 Jbeta primers were used. Assay used: immunoSEQ multiplex PCR; TCRdb lists only in-frame clones, some missing. Among 80,000 or so clones listed, 70% to 85% were seen once. Material: PBMCs. Source of these receptors: a woman aged 40 to 55 in good health and CMV-seronegative.

This sequence joins TRBV7-9 and TRBJ1-1, with D possibly being TRBD1 (6 bases). Germline lookup yields CDR1 SEHNR and CDR2 FQNEAQ (reference sequence). The ends were cut back, 1 base at V and 0 bases at J, with 12 bases in the middle. This CDR3 region has 16 residues. The CDR3 bases are TGTGCCAGCAGCTTAGGGGCAGGGGCGCTGAACACTGAAGCTTTCTTT. Amino acid sequence: CASSLGAGALNTEAFF.

The V and J genes are TRBV6-1 and TRBJ1-2, with 7 bases fitting TRBD1. The CDR3 is made up of 14 amino acids. V lost 6 bases, J lost 7 bases, and 11 bases stayed unmatched. Germline V CDR1 and CDR2: MNHNS, SASEGT. The CDR3 loop reads CASRRDSEIGGYTF. Here the CDR3 DNA reads TGTGCCAGCAGGCGGGACAGCGAAATAGGTGGCTACACCTTC.

A single count supports this clone. The chain is built from TRBV20-1 and TRBJ1-1; no clear D. The CDR3 sequence is 11 residues long. Germline V lookup: CDR1 DFQATT, CDR2 SNEGSKA (reference sequence). Trimming left V 6 bases short and J 1 base short, with 6 bases between. For the CDR3, the DNA is TGCAGTGCATACAAGAACACTGAAGCTTTCTTT. Encoded protein: CSAYKNTEAFF.

The chain joins TRBV18 to TRBJ1-1, with D possibly being TRBD1 (6 bases). CDR1 and CDR2 (germline): KGHSH, LQKENI. This CDR3 is built from 13 residues. V was shortened by 3 bases and J by 6 bases, with 11 bases between the two germline ends. The CDR3 region is CASSPQGWPEAFF. CDR3 nucleotides: TGTGCCAGCTCACCCCAGGGGTGGCCTGAAGCTTTCTTT.

Of note for this clone: Additional DNA sequences in this sample encode the identical CDR3. The gene calls are TRBV28 and TRBJ1-2; TRBD1 matches at 9 bases. Germline loops: CDR1 MDHEN, CDR2 SYDVKM. V lost 3 bases, J lost 4 bases, and 0 bases stayed unmatched. This CDR3 has 13 residues. The CDR3 spells CASSLDRGYGYTF. CDR3 coding DNA: TGTGCCAGCAGTTTGGACAGGGGCTATGGCTACACCTTC.

J is TRBJ2-3 and V is TRBV27, with D perhaps matching TRBD2 (5 bases). Germline V gene data show CDR1 as MNHEY and CDR2 as SMNVEV (reference sequence). The CDR3 totals 14 residues. With 3 bases removed from V and 1 base from J, the gap between germline ends came to 8 bases. CDR3 nucleotides: TGTGCCAGCAGTTTTGCGCGGGGCACAGATACGCAGTATTTT. This gives the protein CASSFARGTDTQYF.

V and J are TRBV11-2 and TRBJ2-3, with D tentatively TRBD2 (7 bases). CDR3 length: 14 residues. Germline loops: CDR1 SGHAT, CDR2 FQNNGV. With 6 bases removed from V and 4 bases from J, the gap between germline ends came to 14 bases. The CDR3 sequence: CASRVRGAADTQYF. In nucleotides, the CDR3 is TGTGCCAGCAGAGTCCGGGGGGCGGCAGATACGCAGTATTTT.

This clone was counted a few times. The chain uses TRBV5-1 and TRBJ2-4, with 7 bases fitting TRBD1. The CDR3 runs to 15 residues. Unmatched junction bases numbered 9, after V lost 1 base and J lost 8 bases. Germline values: CDR1 SGHRS, CDR2 YFSETQ. The chain's CDR3 is CASSLRGQTTDIQYF. CDR3 nucleotides: TGCGCCAGCAGCTTGCGGGGACAGACTACAGACATTCAGTACTTC.

In its sample, this clone was seen a few times. V usage is TRBV7-2 and J usage is TRBJ2-3, with 7 positions matching TRBD1. This CDR3 has 16 amino acids. Germline CDR1 and CDR2: SGHTA and FQGNSA. The junction had 6 bases not matched to a gene; V was cut back by 1 base and J by 2 bases. The CDR3 region is CASSLVGGQFTDTQYF. DNA of the CDR3: TGTGCCAGCAGCTTAGTAGGGGGACAGTTCACAGATACGCAGTATTTT.

This sequence joins TRBV27 and TRBJ1-2; possible D gene TRBD1, 6 bases. V lost 6 bases, J lost 2 bases, and 13 bases lay in between. The length of the CDR3 is 14 residues. CDR1 is MNHEY and CDR2 is SMNVEV in the germline V gene (reference sequence). CDR3 sequence (DNA): TGTGCCAGCAGGACAGGAACGTCGAACTATGGCTACACCTTC. Translation: CASRTGTSNYGYTF.

V and J are TRBV7-6 and TRBJ2-7; D is possibly TRBD1 (7 bases). CDR1 is SGHVS, CDR2 FNYEAQ, per germline. The CDR3 runs to 15 residues. The V and J ends lost 1 base and 3 bases respectively, with 13 bases between them. CDR3 region: CASSLGRGRFYEQYF. DNA for the CDR3: TGTGCCAGCAGCTTAGGGAGGGGGCGCTTCTACGAGCAGTACTTC.

J is TRBJ2-1 and V is TRBV5-1, with 12 bases matching TRBD2. Trimming cost V 0 bases and J 9 bases; bases outside gene matches: 4. CDR1 is SGHRS, CDR2 YFSETQ, per germline. This CDR3 comprises 15 residues. CDR3 sequence: CASSLVSSGGGEQFF. CDR3 DNA sequence: TGCGCCAGCAGCTTGGTTTCTAGCGGGGGGGGTGAGCAGTTCTTC.

V is TRBV15 and J is TRBJ2-1; 8 positions match TRBD2. Germline CDR1 LNHNV, CDR2 YYDKDF (reference sequence). V was clipped by 1 base and J by 4 bases; unmatched bases: 6. The length of the CDR3 is 16 residues. CDR3 nucleotides: TGTGCCACCAGCAGAGTTCGGGGGGGGGCTTACAATGAGCAGTTCTTC. Its protein is CATSRVRGGAYNEQFF.

The V call is TRBV7-6, the J call TRBJ2-1; 8 nucleotides agree with TRBD2. The germline V gene encodes CDR1 SGHVS and CDR2 FNYEAQ. J lost 1 base, V lost 5 bases, and 13 bases had no gene match. This CDR3 has 18 residues. DNA for the CDR3: TGTGCCAGCAGCCGACTTATCATGGTAGCGGGGTCCTACAATGAGCAGTTCTTC. Its translation is CASSRLIMVAGSYNEQFF.

In this sample, this clone turned up once. The chain employs TRBV30 and TRBJ2-1, with a possible D match to TRBD2 (6 bases). The CDR3 covers 15 residues. CDR1 and CDR2 from the germline V gene are GTSNPN and SVGIG (reference sequence). V lost 2 bases to trimming and J lost 3 bases, with 14 bases between them. CDR3 bases: TGTGCCTGGAGTCCTGTCTCCGGGGGCTACAATGAGCAGTTCTTC. Translating it yields CAWSPVSGGYNEQFF.

CDR3 coding DNA: TGTGCCAGCAGTTCTCAGCAGGGGGCCAACTATGGCTACACCTTC. This codes for CASSSQQGANYGYTF. The chain has TRBV2 and TRBJ1-2; 8 bases match TRBD1. The V segment lost 5 bases and the J segment 2 bases; nucleotides outside the gene matches: 7. Per the germline V gene, CDR1 is SNHLY and CDR2 is FYNNEI. There are 15 residues in the CDR3.